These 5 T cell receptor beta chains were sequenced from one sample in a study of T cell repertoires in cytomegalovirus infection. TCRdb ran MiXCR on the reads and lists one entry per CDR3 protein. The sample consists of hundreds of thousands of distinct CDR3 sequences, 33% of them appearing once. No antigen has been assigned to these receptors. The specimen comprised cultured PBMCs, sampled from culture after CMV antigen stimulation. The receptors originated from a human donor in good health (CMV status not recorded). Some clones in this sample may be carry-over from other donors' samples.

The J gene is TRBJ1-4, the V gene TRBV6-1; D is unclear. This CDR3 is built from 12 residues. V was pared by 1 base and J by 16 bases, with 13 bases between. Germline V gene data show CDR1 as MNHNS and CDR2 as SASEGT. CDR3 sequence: CASSEEPGYEFF. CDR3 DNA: TGTGCCAGCAGTGAAGAGCCGGGATATGAGTTTTTT.

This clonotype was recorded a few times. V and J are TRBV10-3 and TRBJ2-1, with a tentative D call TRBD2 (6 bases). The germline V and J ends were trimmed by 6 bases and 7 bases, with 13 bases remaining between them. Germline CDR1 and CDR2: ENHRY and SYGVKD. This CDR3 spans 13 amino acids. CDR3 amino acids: CAIRTGEENEQFF. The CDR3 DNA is TGTGCCATCAGAACGGGGGAGGAAAATGAGCAGTTCTTC.

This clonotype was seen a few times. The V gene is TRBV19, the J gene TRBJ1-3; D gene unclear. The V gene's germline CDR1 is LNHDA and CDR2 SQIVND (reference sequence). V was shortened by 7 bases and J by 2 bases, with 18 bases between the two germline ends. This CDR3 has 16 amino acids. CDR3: CASTPPSGAAGNTIYF. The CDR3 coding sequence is TGTGCCAGTACCCCCCCAAGCGGTGCCGCTGGAAACACCATATATTTT.

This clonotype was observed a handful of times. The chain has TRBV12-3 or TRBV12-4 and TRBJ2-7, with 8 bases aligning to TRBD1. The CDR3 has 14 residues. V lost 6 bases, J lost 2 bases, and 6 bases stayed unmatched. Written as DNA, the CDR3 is TGTGCCAGCAGGCCTAGGACAGGGCCCTACGAGCAGTACTTC. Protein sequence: CASRPRTGPYEQYF.

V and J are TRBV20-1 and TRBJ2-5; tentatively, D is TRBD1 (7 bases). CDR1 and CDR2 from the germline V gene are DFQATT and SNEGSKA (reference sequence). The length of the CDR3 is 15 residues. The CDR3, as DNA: TGCGGCCTGAACGGAGGGGGCTCTAGGCAAGAGACCCAGTACTTC. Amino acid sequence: CGLNGGGSRQETQYF.